This T cell receptor beta chain appears in the sequencing data of a study of CD4 T cells in lung cancer (dated by TCRdb to about 2019). As for the study more broadly: In the study, blood T cells of NSCLC patients were screened for responses to candidate mutation-encoded neoepitopes, and neoantigen-specific CD4+ T-cell clones and TCRs were isolated. Tumor and non-adjacent lung tissue came from a handful of patients undergoing curative-intent resections for stage I-III non-small cell lung cancer. Lung adenocarcinoma or squamous cell carcinoma was present in the resected patients, who were aged 60 to 69 at blood donation and were mostly former smokers. Treatments received by the patients before blood donation included platinum chemotherapy, and some patients received nivolumab or pembrolizumab. TCRB deep sequencing tracked the frequency of neoantigen-specific clonotypes in tumor resections, non-adjacent lung and cultured T-cell products.

Beyond this particular receptor, the publication reports: Some blood-derived responses might be explained by in vitro priming of naive T cells or cross-reactivity rather than by memory responses to the cancer.

Non-adjacent lung tissue was collected from the same resection as far from the malignant lesion as possible, at a distance of at least 3 cm. Libraries were made using the immunoSEQ multiplex PCR assay. Qiagen DNeasy or QIAamp micro DNA kits were used to isolate DNA, and the Adaptive Biotechnology human TCRB sequencing kit was used to sequence TCRB. Sequencing of TCRB libraries was performed on an Illumina MiSeq. As for the authors' bioinformatics: The kit provider's software was used to analyze TCRB sequence data, and Fisher's exact test was used to test clonotype templates for tumor enrichment. Sourced from immuneACCESS, this table was stored by TCRdb with only in-frame sequences that have V and J called. A share of the clones is absent; for the studies checked, an unresolved V gene accounts for under half, and the remainder has no known explanation. V, J and clone size reflect that table, while D and trimming were determined from the DNA. The sample data list approximately 11,000 clones, and more than 60% of these were observed just once. Just over 15% of the sample is in the top ten clones.

The germline V gene (reference sequence) provides CDR1 LNHDA and CDR2 SQIVND. Reading from cysteine to phenylalanine, the CDR3 counts 14 amino acids. The read is trimmed to its CDR3 DNA, 42 bases read in frame from base 1. The V and J ends are trimmed by 4 bases and 2 bases, leaving 12 bases between them. Details on this clone: It lacks a known antigen. Base qualities are not recorded, but no much larger clone differs from it by a single base.

The sequence came from a man between 60 and 70 years old with non-small cell lung cancer. This sequence uses TRBV19 and TRBJ2-7; TRBD1 is possibly the D segment (6 matching bases). The sample was normal lung tissue taken away from the tumor. For the CDR3, the sequence is CASSSPGEAYEQYF. The DNA sequence is as follows: TGTGCCAGTAGTAGCCCAGGGGAAGCCTACGAGCAGTACTTC.